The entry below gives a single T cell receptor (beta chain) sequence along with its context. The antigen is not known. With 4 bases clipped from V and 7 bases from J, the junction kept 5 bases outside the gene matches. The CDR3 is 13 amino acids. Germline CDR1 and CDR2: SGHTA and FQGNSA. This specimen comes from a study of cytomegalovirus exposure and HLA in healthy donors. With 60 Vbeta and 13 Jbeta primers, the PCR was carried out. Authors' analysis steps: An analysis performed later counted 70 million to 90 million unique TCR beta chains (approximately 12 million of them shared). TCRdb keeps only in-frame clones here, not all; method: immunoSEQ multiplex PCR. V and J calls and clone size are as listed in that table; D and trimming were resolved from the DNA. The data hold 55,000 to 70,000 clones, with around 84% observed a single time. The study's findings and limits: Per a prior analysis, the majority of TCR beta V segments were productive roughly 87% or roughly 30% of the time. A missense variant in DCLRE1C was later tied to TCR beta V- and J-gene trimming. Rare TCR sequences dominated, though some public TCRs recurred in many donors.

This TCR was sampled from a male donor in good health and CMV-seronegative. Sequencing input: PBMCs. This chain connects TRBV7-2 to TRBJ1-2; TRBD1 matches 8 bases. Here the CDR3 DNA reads TGTGCCAGCAGCTCCCAGGGGGCCCCTGGCTACACCTTC. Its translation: CASSSQGAPGYTF.